This TCR beta chain was obtained from a study of sequential checkpoint blockade in melanoma (dated by TCRdb to the late 2010s). Looking at the study overall: Patients were assigned by 1:1 randomization to either first-line nivolumab followed by ipilimumab (arm A) or ipilimumab followed by nivolumab (arm B). In around four fifths of the matched pre- and post-treatment tumor biopsy pairs, both biopsies came from the same lesion. Maintenance nivolumab came after each of the two trial sequences. For about two dozen patients, matched tumor biopsies were obtained before treatment and at week 13, following single-agent nivolumab (arm A) or ipilimumab (arm B). DNA from around 84 pretreatment melanoma tumor samples was subjected to TCRbeta immunosequencing.

The immunoSEQ Assay was used to immunosequence TCRbeta CDR3 regions from genomic DNA. Before high-throughput sequencing, the genomic DNA was amplified using bias-controlled multiplex PCR. Turning to the authors' computational methods: To quantify the absolute abundance of each unique TCRbeta CDR3 region, the sequences were collapsed and filtered. Clonality was defined as 1 minus Pielou's evenness and was calculated using productive rearrangements only. Tumor T-cell fraction was calculated by normalizing TCRbeta template counts to usable DNA, which was estimated from several housekeeping genes. A previously published method was used to identify clones whose frequencies were significantly greater in on-treatment samples than in baseline samples. The table comes from immuneACCESS by way of TCRdb, which keeps in-frame sequences with V and J called. Part of the clones is missing from these tables; in studies checked, under half for an unresolved V gene and the rest for unknown reasons. V, J and clone size derive from that table, while D and trimming were established from the DNA sequence. A total of about 5,100 clones appear in this sample, approximately 30% of them only once. The ten most abundant clones make up approximately 22% of the sample.

Overall study results and their limits: Larger, independent patient cohorts are needed to validate the response-prediction model that combines TCR metrics and mutation burden. Clinical benefit was about 30 times more likely to be achieved by patients whose tumor T-cell fraction and clonality increased by week 13. Small sample sizes and reduced statistical power limited the analyses of tumor T-cell fraction within each arm. In the nivolumab-first arm (arm A), pretreatment tumor TIL clonality was associated with response (P = .04). Tumor T-cell fraction and clonality were found to correlate with PD-L1 staining and CD8+ T-cell counts but not with mutational load.

CDR1 SGHRS and CDR2 YFSETQ are derived from the germline V gene. Trimming removed 3 bases from V and 2 bases from J, leaving 14 bases between the germline ends. Spanning cysteine to phenylalanine, the CDR3 consists of 15 amino acids. Only the CDR3 region is kept as DNA, spanning 45 bases read in frame from base 1. The sample's treatment or condition, from its label and the paper: randomized to nivolumab then ipilimumab (arm A) or the reverse (arm B). Prior DNA-damaging chemotherapy had not been received by any trial patient. Samples were obtained from patients with melanoma enrolled in CheckMate 064, a randomized, open-label phase II trial of sequential checkpoint blockade. Genomic DNA from formalin-fixed paraffin-embedded (FFPE) tissue samples was used for tumor TCR sequencing. A word on this clone: The antigen this receptor binds is unknown. Within one base of it there is no much larger clone, and no base qualities were kept.

Source: tumor tissue (inferred from file names), taken from a patient given nivolumab and ipilimumab in sequence. The source of this sequence is a human donor with melanoma. The V and J segments used are TRBV5-1 and TRBJ2-5; the D segment cannot be called with confidence. At the DNA level, the sequence is TGCGCCAGCAGCTCCTCACTATTAACGCAAGAGACCCAGTACTTC. This codes for CASSSSLLTQETQYF.